This TCR beta chain derives from a study of Graves' ophthalmopathy and Graves' hyperthyroidism. CDR1 MNHNS and CDR2 SASEGT come from the germline V gene. The CDR3 sequence is 13 residues long. V gave up 8 bases and J gave up 6 bases; unmatched junction bases: 9. RNA transcripts were the source from which TCR beta CDR3 regions were amplified. Second-round multiplex PCR came after first-round RT-PCR with HTBI primers. TCRdb re-derived calls from the multiplex PCR reads in MiXCR, one entry per CDR3 protein. This sample carries 300,000 to 500,000 distinct CDR3 sequences, 15% of them seen once, and the ten largest clones take roughly 7%. Aged 18 to 65, the patients with hyperthyroidism had under 2 months' duration and were newly diagnosed.

The rearrangement joins TRBV6-1 to TRBJ1-2; 7 bases agree with TRBD1. Sequenced material: peripheral blood. The origin of this receptor is a woman under 30 with stable Graves' hyperthyroidism. The CDR3 bases are TGTGCCAGCGGGGGCAGGGGGTTCCATGGCTACACCTTC. Translation: CASGGRGFHGYTF.